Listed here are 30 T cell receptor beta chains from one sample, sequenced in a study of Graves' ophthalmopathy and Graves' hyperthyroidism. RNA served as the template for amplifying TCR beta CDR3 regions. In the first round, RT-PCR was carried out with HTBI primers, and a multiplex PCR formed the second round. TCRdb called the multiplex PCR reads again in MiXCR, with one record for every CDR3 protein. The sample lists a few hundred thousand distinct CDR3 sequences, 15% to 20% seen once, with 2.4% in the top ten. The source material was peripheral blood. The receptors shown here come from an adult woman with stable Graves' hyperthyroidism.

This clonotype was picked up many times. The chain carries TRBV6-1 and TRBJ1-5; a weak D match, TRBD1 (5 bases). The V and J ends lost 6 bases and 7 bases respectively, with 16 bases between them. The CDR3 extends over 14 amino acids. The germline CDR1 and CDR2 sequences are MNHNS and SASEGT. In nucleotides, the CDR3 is TGTGCCAGCAGCCCCGGGGGGACCGGGCAGCCCCAGCATTTT. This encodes CASSPGGTGQPQHF.

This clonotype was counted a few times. This chain's CDR3 is CASSPGIGEETQYF. Here the CDR3 DNA reads TGCGCCAGCAGCCCTGGGATCGGGGAGGAGACCCAGTACTTC. The V call is TRBV4-3, the J call TRBJ2-5, with D maybe TRBD2 (5 bases). The CDR3 has 14 residues. V was pared by 4 bases and J by 5 bases, with 14 bases between. Germline CDR1 reads LGHNA; CDR2 reads YSLEER.

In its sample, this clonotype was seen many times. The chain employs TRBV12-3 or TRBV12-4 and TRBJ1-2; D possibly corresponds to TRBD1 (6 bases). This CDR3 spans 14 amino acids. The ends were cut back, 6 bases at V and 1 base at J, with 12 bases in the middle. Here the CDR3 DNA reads TGTGCCAGCAGGGGGACAAGGGGTAACTATGGCTACACCTTC. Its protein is CASRGTRGNYGYTF.

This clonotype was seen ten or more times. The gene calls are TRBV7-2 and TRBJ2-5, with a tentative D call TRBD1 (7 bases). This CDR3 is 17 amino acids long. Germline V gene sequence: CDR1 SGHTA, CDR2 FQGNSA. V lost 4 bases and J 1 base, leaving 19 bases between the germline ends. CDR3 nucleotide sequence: TGTGCCAGCAGCTCCCCCAGGGGGGAGGCCCTCCAAGAGACCCAGTACTTC. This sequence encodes CASSSPRGEALQETQYF.

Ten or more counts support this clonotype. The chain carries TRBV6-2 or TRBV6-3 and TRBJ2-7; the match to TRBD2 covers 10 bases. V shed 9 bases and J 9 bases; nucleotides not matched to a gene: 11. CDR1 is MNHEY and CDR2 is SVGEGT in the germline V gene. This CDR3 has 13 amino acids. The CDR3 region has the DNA TGTGCCAGTTCCCGAAGCGGGAGGGGATGGCAGTACTTC. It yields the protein CASSRSGRGWQYF.

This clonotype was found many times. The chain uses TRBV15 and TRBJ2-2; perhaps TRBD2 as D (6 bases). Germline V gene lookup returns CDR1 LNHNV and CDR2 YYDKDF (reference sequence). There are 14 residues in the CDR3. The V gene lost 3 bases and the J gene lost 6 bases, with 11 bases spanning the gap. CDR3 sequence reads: CATSSFGEAGELFF. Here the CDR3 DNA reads TGTGCCACCAGCAGTTTCGGGGAGGCCGGGGAGCTGTTTTTT.

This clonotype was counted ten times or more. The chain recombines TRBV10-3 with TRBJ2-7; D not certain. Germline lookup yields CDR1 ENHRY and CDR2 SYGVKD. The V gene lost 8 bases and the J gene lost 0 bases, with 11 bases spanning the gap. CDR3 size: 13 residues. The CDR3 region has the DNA TGTGCCATCGAGGCGGAGACCTCCTACGAGCAGTACTTC. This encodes CAIEAETSYEQYF.

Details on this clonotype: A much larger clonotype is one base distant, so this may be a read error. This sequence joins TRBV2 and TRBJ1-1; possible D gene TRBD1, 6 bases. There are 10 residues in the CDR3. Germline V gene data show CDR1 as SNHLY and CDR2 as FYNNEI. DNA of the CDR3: TGTGCCATCAGTGAGGACAGAGCTTTCTTT. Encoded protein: CAISEDRAFF.

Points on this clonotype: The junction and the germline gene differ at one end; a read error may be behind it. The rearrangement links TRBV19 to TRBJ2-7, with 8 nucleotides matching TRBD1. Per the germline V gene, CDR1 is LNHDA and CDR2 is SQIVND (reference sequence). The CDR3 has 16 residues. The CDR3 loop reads CASRRETGTGSNEQYF. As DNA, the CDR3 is TGTGCCAGTAGGAGAGAGACCGGGACAGGCTCCAACGAGCAGTACTTC.

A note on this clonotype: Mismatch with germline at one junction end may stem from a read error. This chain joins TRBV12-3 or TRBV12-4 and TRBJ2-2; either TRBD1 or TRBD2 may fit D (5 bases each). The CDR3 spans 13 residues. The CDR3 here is CASTRLHVGDLFF. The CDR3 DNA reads TGTGCCAGCACGAGGCTCCACGTGGGGGATCTGTTTTTT.

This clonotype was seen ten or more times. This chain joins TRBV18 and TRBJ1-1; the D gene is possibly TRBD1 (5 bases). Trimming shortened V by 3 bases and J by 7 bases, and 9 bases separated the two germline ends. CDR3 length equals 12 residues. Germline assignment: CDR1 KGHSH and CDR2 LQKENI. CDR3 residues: CASSPGQHEAFF. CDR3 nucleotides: TGTGCCAGCTCACCGGGGCAGCATGAAGCTTTCTTT.

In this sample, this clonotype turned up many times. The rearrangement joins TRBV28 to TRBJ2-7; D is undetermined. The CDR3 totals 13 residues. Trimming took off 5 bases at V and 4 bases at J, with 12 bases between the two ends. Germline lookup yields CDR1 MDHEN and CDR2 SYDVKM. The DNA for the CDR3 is TGTGCCAGCAGTAGATCAGACGGGTACGAGCAGTACTTC. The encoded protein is CASSRSDGYEQYF.

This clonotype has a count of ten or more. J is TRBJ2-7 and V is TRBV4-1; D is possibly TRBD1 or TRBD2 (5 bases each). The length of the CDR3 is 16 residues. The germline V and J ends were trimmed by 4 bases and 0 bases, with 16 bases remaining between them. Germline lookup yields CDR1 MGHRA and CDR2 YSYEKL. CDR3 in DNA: TGCGCCAGCAGCCGGGGGTCCATCGACAGCTCCTACGAGCAGTACTTC. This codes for CASSRGSIDSSYEQYF.

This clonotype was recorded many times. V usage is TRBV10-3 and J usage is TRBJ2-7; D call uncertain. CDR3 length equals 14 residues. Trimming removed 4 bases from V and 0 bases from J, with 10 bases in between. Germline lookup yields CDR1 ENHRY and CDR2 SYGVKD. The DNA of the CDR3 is TGTGCCATCAGTGGAGGAGAGAACTCCTACGAGCAGTACTTC. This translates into CAISGGENSYEQYF.

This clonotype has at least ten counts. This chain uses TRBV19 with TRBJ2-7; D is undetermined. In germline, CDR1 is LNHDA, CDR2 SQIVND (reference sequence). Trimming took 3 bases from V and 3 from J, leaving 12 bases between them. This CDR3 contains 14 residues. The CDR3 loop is CASSMGNENYEQYF. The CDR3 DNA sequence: TGTGCCAGTAGTATGGGAAACGAGAACTACGAGCAGTACTTC.

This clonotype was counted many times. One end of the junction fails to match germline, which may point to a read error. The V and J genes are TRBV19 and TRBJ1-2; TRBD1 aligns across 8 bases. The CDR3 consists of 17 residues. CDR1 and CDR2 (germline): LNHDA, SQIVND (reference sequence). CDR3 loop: CASSIDESGQELYDYTF. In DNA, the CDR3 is TGTGCCAGTAGTATAGACGAGTCGGGACAGGAGCTTTATGACTACACCTTC.

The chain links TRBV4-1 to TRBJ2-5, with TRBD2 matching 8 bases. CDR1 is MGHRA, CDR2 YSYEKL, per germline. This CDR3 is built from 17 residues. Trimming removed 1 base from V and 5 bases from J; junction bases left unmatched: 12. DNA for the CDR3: TGCGCCAGCAGCCAAGTGTCCGCAGCGGCGGGGGGTGAGACCCAGTACTTC. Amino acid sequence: CASSQVSAAAGGETQYF.

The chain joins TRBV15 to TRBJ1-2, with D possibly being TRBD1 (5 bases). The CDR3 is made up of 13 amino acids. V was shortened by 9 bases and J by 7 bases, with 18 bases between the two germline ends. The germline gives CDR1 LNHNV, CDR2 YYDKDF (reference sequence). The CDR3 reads CATGRETKCGYTF. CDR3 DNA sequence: TGTGCCACGGGGCGGGAGACTAAGTGTGGCTACACCTTC.

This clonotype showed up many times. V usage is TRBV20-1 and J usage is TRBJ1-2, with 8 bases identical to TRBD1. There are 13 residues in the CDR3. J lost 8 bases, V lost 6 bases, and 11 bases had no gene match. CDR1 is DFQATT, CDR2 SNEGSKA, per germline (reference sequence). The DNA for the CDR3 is TGCAGTGCCCCCAGACAGGGGAGGGACGGCTACACCTTC. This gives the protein CSAPRQGRDGYTF.

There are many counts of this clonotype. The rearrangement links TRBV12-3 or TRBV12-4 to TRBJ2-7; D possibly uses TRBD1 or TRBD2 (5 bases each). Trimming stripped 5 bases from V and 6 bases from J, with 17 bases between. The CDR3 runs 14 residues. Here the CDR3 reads CASSPLRGAGEQYF. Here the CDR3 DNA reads TGTGCCAGCAGTCCCCTGAGGGGTGCGGGCGAGCAGTACTTC.

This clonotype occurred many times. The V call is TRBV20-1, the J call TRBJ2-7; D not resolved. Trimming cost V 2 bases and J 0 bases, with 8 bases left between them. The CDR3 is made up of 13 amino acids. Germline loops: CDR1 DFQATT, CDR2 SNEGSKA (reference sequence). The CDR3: CSARSGASYEQYF. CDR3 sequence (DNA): TGCAGTGCTAGATCTGGTGCCTCCTACGAGCAGTACTTC.

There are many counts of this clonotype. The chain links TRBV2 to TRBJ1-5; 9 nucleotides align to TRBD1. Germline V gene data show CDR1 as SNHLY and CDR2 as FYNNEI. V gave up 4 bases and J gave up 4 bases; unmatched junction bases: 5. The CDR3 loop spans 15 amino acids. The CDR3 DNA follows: TGTGCCAGCAGTGCCTCGACAGGGGGTAATCAGCCCCAGCATTTT. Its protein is CASSASTGGNQPQHF.

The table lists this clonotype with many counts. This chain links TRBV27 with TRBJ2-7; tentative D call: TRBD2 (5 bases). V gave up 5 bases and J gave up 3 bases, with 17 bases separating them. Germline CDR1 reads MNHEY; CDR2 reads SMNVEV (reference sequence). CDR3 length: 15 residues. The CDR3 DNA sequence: TGTGCCAGCAGTCTCAACGGGAAGGCAGTCTACGAGCAGTACTTC. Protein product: CASSLNGKAVYEQYF.

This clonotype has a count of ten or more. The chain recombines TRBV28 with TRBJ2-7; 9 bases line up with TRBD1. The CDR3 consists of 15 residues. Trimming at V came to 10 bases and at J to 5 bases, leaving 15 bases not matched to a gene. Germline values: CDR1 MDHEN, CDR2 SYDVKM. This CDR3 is CATHQPDRGWNEQYF. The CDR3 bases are TGTGCCACACACCAGCCGGACAGGGGATGGAACGAGCAGTACTTC.

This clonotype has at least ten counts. CDR3 sequence (DNA): TGTGCCAGCAGTTACGGGATTTCTCGTAGTCAGCCCCAGCATTTT. Encoded protein: CASSYGISRSQPQHF. V gene TRBV6-2 or TRBV6-3 combines with J gene TRBJ1-5; D unresolved. V was cut by 2 bases and J by 6 bases, with 14 bases left in between. The CDR3 length is 15 residues. CDR1 MNHEY and CDR2 SVGEGT come from the germline V gene.

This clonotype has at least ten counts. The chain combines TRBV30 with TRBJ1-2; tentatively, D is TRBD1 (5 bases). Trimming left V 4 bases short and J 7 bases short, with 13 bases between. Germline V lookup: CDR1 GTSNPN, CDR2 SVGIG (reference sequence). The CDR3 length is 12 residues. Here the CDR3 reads CAWTAGSGGYTF. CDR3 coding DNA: TGTGCCTGGACCGCAGGGTCGGGTGGCTACACCTTC.

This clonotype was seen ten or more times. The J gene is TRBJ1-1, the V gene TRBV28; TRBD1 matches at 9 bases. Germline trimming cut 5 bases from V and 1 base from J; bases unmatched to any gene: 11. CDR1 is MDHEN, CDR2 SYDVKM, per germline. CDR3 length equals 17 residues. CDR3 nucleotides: TGTGCCAGCAGTCCTCCGGGACAGGGTGTCGCGAACACTGAAGCTTTCTTT. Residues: CASSPPGQGVANTEAFF. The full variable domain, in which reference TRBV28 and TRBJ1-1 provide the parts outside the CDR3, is DVKVTQSSRYLVKRTGEKVFLECVQDMDHENMFWYRQDPGLGLRLIYFSYDVKMKEKGDIPEGYSVSREKKERFSLILESASTNQTSMYLCASSPPGQGVANTEAFFGQGTRLTVV.

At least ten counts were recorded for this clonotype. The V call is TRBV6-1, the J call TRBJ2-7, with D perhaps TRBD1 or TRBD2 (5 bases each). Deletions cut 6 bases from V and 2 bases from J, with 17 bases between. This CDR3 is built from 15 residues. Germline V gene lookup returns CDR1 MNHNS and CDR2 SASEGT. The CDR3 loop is CASSRTGTETYEQYF. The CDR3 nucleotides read TGTGCCAGCAGCCGGACCGGGACGGAAACCTACGAGCAGTACTTC.

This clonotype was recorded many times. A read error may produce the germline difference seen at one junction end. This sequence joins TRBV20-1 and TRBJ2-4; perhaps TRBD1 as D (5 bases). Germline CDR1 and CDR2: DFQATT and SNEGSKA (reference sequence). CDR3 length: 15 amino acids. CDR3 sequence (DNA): TGCAGTGCTAGACTTGATGAAGGGGCTCTAAACATTAAGTACTTC. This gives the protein CSARLDEGALNIKYF.

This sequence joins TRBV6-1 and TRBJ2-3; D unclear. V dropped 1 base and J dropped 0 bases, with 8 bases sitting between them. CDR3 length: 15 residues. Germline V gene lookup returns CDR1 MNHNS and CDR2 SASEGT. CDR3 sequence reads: CASSEGGLSTDTQYF. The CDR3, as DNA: TGTGCCAGCAGTGAAGGTGGGCTAAGCACAGATACGCAGTATTTT.